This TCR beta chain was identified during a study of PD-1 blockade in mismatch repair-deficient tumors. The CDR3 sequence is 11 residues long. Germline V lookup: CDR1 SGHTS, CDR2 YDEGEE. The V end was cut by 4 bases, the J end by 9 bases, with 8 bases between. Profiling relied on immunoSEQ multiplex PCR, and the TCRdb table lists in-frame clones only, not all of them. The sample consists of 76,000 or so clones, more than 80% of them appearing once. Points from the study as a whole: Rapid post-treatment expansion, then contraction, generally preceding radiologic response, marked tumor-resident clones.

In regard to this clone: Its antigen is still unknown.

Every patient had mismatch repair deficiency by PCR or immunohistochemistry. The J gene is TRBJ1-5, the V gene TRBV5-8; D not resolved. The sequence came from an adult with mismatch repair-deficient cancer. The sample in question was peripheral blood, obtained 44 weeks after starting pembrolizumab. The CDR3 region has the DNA TGTGCCAGCAGCACCATCATGCCCCAGCATTTT. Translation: CASSTIMPQHF.